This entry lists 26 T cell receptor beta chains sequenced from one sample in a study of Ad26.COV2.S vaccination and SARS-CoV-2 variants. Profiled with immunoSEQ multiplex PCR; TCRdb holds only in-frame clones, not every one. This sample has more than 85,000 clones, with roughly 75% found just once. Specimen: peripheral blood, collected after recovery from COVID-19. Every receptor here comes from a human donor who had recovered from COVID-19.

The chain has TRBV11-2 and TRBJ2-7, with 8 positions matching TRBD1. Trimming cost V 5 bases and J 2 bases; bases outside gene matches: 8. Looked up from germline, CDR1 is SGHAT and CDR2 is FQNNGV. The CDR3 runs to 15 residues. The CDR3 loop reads CASSPRTGNTYEQYF. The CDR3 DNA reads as TGTGCCAGCAGCCCGAGGACAGGGAATACCTACGAGCAGTACTTC.

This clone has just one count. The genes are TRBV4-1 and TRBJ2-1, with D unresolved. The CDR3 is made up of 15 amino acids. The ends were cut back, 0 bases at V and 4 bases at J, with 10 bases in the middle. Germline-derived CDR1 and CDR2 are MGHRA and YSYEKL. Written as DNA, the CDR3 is TGCGCCAGCAGCCAAGAGTGGCAGGAGTACAATGAGCAGTTCTTC. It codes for CASSQEWQEYNEQFF.

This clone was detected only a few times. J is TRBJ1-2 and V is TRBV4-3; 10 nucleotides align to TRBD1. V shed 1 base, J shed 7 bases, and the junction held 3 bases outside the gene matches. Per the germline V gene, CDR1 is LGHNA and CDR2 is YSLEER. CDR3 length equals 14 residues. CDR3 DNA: TGCGCCAGCAGCCAAGGACAGGGGGCCGGTGGCTACACCTTC. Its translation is CASSQGQGAGGYTF.

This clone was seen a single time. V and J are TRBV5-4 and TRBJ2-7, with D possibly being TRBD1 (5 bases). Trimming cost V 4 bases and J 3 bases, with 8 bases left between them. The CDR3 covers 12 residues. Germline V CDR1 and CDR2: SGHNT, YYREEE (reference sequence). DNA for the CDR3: TGTGCCAGCAGCCTCACAGGCTACGAGCAGTACTTC. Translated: CASSLTGYEQYF.

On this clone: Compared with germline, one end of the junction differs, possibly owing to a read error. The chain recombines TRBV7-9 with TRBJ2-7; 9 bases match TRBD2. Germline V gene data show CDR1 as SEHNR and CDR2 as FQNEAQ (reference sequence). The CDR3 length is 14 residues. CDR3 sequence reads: CASSYTGGGGAEDF. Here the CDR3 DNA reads TGTGCCAGCAGCTACACAGGTGGCGGGGGGGCTGAAGACTTC.

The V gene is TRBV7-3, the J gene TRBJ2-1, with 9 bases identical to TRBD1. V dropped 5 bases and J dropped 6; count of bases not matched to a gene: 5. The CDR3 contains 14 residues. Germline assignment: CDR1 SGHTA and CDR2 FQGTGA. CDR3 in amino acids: CASSPGQGLNEQFF. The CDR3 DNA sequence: TGTGCCAGCAGCCCGGGACAGGGACTCAATGAGCAGTTCTTC.

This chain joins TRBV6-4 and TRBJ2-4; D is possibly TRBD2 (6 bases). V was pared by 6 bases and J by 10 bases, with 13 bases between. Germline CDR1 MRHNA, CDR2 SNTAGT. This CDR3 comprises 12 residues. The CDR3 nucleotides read TGTGCCAGCAGGCGGGGCCGGAGGATTCAGTACTTC. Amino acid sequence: CASRRGRRIQYF.

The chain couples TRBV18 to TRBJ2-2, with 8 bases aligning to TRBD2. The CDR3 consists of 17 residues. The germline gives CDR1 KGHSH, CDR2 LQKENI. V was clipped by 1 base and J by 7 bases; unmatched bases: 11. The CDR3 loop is CASSPRLMRGDNGELFF. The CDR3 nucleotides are TGTGCCAGCTCACCACGTCTTATGCGGGGGGACAACGGGGAGCTGTTTTTT.

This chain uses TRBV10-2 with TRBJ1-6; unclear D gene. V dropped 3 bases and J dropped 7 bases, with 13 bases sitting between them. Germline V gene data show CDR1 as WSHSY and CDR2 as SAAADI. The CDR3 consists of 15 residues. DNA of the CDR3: TGCGCCAGCAGTGAACAAGGGAGTCGGAATTCACCCCTCCACTTT. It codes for CASSEQGSRNSPLHF.

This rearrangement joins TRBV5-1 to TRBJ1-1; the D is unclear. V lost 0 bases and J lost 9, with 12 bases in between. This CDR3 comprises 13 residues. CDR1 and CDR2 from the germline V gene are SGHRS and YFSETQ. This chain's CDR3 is CASSLEVGSKAFF. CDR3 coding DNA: TGCGCCAGCAGCTTGGAGGTAGGGTCGAAAGCTTTCTTT.

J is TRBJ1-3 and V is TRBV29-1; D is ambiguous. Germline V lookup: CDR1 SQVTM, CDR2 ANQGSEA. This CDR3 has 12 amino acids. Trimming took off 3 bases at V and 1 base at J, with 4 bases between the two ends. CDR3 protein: CSVDGSGNTIYF. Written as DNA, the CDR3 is TGCAGCGTTGATGGGTCTGGAAACACCATATATTTT.

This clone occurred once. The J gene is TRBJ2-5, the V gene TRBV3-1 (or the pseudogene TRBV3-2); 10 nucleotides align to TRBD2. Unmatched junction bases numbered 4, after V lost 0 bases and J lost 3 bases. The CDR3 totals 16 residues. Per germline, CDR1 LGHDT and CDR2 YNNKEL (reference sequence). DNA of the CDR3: TGTGCCAGCAGCCAAGATTCCCTAGCGGGGGAAGAGACCCAGTACTTC. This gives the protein CASSQDSLAGEETQYF.

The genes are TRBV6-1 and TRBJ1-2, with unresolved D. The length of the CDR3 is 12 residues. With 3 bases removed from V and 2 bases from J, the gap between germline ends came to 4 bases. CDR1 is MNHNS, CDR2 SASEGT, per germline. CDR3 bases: TGTGCCAGCAGTGACAGCAACTATGGCTACACCTTC. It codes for CASSDSNYGYTF.

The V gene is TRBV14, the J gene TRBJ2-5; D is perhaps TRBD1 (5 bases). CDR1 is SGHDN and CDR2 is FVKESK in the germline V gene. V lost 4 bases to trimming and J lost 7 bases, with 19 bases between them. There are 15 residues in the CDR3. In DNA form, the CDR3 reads TGTGCCAGCAGCCGCACAGACCAGGGCGGTGGGACCCAGTACTTC. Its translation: CASSRTDQGGGTQYF.

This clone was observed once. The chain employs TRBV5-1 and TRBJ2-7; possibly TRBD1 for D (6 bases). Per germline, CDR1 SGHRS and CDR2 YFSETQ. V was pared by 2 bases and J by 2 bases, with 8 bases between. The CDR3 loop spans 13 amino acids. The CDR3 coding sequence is TGCGCCAGCAGCTTTCAGGGGACCTACGAGCAGTACTTC. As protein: CASSFQGTYEQYF.

The CDR3 bases are TGCGCCAGCAGCCCCCAGGGGGGAAGGGGAAGCACTGAAGCTTTCTTT. Amino acids: CASSPQGGRGSTEAFF. This rearrangement joins TRBV5-1 to TRBJ1-1, with 7 bases lining up with TRBD1. Germline CDR1 reads SGHRS; CDR2 reads YFSETQ. V shed 4 bases and J 4 bases; nucleotides not matched to a gene: 13. The CDR3 contains 16 residues.

The CDR3 sequence is CAISPGQAGETQYF. The CDR3 DNA is TGTGCCATCAGCCCCGGACAGGCGGGGGAGACCCAGTACTTC. V and J are TRBV10-3 and TRBJ2-5; D possibly corresponds to TRBD1 (7 bases). The V gene's germline CDR1 is ENHRY and CDR2 SYGVKD. The V end was cut by 6 bases, the J end by 5 bases, with 16 bases between. CDR3 length: 14 residues.

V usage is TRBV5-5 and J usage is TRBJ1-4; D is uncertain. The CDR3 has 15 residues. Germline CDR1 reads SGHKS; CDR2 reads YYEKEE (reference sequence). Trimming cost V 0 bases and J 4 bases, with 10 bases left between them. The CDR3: CASSLVEAGNEKLFF. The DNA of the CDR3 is TGTGCCAGCAGCTTGGTGGAGGCGGGTAATGAAAAACTGTTTTTT.

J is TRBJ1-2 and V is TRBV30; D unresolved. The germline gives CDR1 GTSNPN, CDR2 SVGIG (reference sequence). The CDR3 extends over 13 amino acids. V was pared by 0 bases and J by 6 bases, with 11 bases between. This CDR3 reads CAWSVRKTDGYTF. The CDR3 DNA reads TGTGCCTGGAGTGTAAGGAAAACGGATGGCTACACCTTC.

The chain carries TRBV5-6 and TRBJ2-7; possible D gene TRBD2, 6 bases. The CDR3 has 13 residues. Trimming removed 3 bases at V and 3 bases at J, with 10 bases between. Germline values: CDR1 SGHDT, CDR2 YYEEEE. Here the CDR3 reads CASSWGTDYEQYF. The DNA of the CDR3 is TGTGCCAGCAGCTGGGGGACTGACTACGAGCAGTACTTC.

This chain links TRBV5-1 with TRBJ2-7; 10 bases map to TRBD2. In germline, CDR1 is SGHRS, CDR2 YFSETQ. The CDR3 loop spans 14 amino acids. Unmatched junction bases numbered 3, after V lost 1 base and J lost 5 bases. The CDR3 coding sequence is TGCGCCAGCAGCTTGTCGCTAGCGGGGGACGAGCAGTACTTC. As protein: CASSLSLAGDEQYF.

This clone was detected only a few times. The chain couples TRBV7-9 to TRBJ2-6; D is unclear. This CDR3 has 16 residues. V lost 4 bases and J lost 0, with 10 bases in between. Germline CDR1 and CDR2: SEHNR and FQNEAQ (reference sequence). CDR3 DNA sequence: TGTGCCAGCAGCTCGCTACAGAGCTCTGGGGCCAACGTCCTGACTTTC. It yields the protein CASSSLQSSGANVLTF. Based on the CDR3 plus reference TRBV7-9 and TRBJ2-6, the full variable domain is DTGVSQNPRHKITKRGQNVTFRCDPISEHNRLYWYRQTLGQGPEFLTYFQNEAQLEKSRLLSDRFSAERPKGSFSTLEIQRTEQGDSAMYLCASSSLQSSGANVLTFGAGSRLTVL.

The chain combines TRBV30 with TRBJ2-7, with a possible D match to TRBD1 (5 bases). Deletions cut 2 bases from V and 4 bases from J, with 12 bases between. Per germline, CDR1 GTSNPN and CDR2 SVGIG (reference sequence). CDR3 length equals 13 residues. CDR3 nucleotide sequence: TGTGCCTGGAGTACTGACAGACTTTACGAGCAGTACTTC. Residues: CAWSTDRLYEQYF.

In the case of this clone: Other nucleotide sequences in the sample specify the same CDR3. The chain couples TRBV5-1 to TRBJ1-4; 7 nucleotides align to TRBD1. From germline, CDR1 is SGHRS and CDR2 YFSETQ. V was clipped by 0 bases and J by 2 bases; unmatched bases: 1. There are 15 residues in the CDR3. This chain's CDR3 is CASSLGGQTNEKLFF. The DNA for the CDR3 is TGCGCCAGCAGCTTGGGGGGACAGACTAATGAAAAACTGTTTTTT. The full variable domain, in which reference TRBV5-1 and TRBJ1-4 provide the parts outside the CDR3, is KAGVTQTPRYLIKTRGQQVTLSCSPISGHRSVSWYQQTPGQGLQFLFEYFSETQRNKGNFPGRFSGRQFSNSRSEMNVSTLELGDSALYLCASSLGGQTNEKLFFGSGTQLSVL.

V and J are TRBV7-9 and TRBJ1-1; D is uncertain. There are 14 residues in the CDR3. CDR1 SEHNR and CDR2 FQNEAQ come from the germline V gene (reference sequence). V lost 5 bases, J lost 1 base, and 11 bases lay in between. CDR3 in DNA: TGTGCCAGCAGCAAATGGGTAGAGAACACTGAAGCTTTCTTT. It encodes CASSKWVENTEAFF. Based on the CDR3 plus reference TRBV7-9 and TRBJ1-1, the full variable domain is DTGVSQNPRHKITKRGQNVTFRCDPISEHNRLYWYRQTLGQGPEFLTYFQNEAQLEKSRLLSDRFSAERPKGSFSTLEIQRTEQGDSAMYLCASSKWVENTEAFFGQGTRLTVV.

This CDR3 is CAWSPDRAKNIQYF. CDR3 in DNA: TGTGCCTGGAGTCCCGACAGGGCCAAAAACATTCAGTACTTC. This chain uses TRBV30 with TRBJ2-4, with a tentative D call TRBD1 (6 bases). Germline values: CDR1 GTSNPN, CDR2 SVGIG (reference sequence). The CDR3 runs to 14 residues. V shed 2 bases and J shed 1 base, with 9 bases lying between them.